This TCR beta chain was recorded in a study of cytomegalovirus exposure and HLA in healthy donors. PCR amplification relied on 60 Vbeta primers (plus 13 Jbeta primers). Some clones are missing from TCRdb's copy, which holds only in-frame ones; the method was immunoSEQ multiplex PCR. The sample yields some 120,000 clones, around three quarters seen once. Germline CDR1 reads SGHNT; CDR2 reads YENEEA. V dropped 1 base and J dropped 3 bases, with 15 bases sitting between them. The CDR3 is 16 amino acids. The sequenced material came from PBMCs. This receptor was identified in a man between 25 and 39 years old in good health and CMV-seronegative. The rearrangement joins TRBV11-3 to TRBJ1-2; a weak D match, TRBD1 (5 bases). CDR3 nucleotide sequence: TGTGCCAGCAGCTTAGCCGGCCGGGGGACGTACTATGGCTACACCTTC. Its translation: CASSLAGRGTYYGYTF.